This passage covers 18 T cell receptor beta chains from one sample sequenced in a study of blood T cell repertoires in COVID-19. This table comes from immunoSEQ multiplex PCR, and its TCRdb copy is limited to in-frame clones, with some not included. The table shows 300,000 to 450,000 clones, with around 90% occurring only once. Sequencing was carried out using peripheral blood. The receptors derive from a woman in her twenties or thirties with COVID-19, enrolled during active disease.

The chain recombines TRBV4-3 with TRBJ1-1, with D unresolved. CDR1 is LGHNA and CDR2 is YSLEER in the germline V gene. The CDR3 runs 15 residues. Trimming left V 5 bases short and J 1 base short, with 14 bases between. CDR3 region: CASSFSYGGNTEAFF. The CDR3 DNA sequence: TGCGCCAGCAGCTTCTCTTACGGAGGGAACACTGAAGCTTTCTTT.

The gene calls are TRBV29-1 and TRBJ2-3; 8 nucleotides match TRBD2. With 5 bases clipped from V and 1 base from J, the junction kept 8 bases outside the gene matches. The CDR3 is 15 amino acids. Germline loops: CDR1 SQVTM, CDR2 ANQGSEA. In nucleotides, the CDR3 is TGCAGCGTTCTCTTACTAGCGGCGGGCACAGATACGCAGTATTTT. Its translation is CSVLLLAAGTDTQYF.

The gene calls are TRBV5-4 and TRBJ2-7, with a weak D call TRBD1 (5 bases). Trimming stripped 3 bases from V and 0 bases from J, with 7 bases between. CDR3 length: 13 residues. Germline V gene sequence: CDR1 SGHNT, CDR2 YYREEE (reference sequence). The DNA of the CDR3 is TGTGCCAGCAGCTCAGGGTTCTCCTACGAGCAGTACGTC. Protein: CASSSGFSYEQYV.

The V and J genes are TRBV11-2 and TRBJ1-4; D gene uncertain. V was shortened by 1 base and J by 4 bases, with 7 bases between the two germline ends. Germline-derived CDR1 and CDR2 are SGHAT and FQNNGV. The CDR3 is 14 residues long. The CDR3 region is CASSLGQFNEKLFF. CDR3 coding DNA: TGTGCCAGCAGCTTAGGGCAGTTTAATGAAAAACTGTTTTTT. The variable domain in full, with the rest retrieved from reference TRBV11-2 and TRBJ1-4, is EAGVAQSPRYKIIEKRQSVAFWCNPISGHATLYWYQQILGQGPKLLIQFQNNGVVDDSQLPKDRFSAERLKGVDSTLKIQPAKLEDSAVYLCASSLGQFNEKLFFGSGTQLSVL.

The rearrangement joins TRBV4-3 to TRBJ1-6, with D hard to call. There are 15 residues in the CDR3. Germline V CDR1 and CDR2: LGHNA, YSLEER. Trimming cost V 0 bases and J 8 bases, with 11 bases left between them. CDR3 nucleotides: TGCGCCAGCAGCCAAGAGGGAGTTCTATATTCACCCCTCCACTTT. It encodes CASSQEGVLYSPLHF.

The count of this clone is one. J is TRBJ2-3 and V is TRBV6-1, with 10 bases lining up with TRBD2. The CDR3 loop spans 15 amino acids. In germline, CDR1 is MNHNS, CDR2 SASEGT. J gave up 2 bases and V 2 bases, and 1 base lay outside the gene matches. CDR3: CASSETSGVTDTQYF. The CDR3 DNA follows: TGTGCCAGCAGTGAAACTAGCGGGGTCACAGATACGCAGTATTTT.

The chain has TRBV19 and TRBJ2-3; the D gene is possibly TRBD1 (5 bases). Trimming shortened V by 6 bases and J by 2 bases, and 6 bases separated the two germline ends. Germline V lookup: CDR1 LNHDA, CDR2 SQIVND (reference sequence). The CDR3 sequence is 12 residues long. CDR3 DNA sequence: TGTGCCAGTAGAGGGGACACAGATACGCAGTATTTT. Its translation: CASRGDTDTQYF. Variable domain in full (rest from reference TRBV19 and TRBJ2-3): DGGITQSPKYLFRKEGQNVTLSCEQNLNHDAMYWYRQDPGQGLRLIYYSQIVNDFQKGDIAEGYSVSREKKESFPLTVTSAQKNPTAFYLCASRGDTDTQYFGPGTRLTVL.

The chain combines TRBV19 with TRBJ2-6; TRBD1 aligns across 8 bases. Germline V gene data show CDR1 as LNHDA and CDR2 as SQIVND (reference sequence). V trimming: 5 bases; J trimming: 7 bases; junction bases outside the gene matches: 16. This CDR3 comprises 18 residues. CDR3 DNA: TGTGCCAGTAGTCCGTGGGACAGGACATCTCTGGGTGCCAACGTCCTGACTTTC. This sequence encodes CASSPWDRTSLGANVLTF.

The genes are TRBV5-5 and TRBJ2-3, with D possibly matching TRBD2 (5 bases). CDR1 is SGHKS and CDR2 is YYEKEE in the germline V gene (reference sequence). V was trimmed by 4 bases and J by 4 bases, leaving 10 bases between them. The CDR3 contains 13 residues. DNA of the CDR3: TGTGCCAGCAGCGAGCTGGAGGCAGATACGCAGTATTTT. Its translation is CASSELEADTQYF.

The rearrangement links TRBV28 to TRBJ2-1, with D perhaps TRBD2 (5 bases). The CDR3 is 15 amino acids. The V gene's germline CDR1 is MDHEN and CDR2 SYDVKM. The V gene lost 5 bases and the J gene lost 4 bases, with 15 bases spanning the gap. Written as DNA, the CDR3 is TGTGCCAGCAGTGAAGAAGTCGGGATTTACAATGAGCAGTTCTTC. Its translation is CASSEEVGIYNEQFF.

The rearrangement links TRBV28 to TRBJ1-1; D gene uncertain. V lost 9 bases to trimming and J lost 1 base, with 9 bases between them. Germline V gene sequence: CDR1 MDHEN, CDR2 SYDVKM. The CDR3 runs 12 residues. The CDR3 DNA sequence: TGTGCCAGTAATAGAGGGAACACTGAAGCTTTCTTT. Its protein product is CASNRGNTEAFF.

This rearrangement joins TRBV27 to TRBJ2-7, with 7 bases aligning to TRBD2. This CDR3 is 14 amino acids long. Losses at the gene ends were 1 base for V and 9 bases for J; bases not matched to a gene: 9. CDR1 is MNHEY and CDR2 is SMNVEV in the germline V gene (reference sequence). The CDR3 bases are TGTGCCAGCAGTTTATTCGGGCCTCGGGAGGTGCAGTACTTC. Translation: CASSLFGPREVQYF.

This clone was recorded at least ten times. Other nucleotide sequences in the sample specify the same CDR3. CDR3 sequence: CASSPGENTEAFF. CDR3 coding DNA: TGTGCCAGCTCACCAGGAGAGAACACTGAAGCTTTCTTT. This chain links TRBV18 with TRBJ1-1, with D uncertain. Germline assignment: CDR1 KGHSH and CDR2 LQKENI. The CDR3 runs to 13 residues. V was trimmed by 2 bases and J by 1 base, leaving 5 bases between them.

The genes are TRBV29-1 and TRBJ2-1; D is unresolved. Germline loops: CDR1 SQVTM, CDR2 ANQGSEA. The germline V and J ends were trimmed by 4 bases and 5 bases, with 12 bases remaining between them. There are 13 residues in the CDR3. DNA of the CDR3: TGCAGCGTTGGCGGTGGCGACCACAATGAGCAGTTCTTC. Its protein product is CSVGGGDHNEQFF.

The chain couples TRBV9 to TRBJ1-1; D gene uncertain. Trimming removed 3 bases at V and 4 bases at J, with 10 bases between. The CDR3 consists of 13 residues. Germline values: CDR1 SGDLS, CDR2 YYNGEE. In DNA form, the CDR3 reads TGTGCCAGCAGCGGTCGACATGGCACTGAAGCTTTCTTT. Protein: CASSGRHGTEAFF.

The DNA for the CDR3 is TGTGCCAGCAGTTTTGGAGGGTCTAACATTCAGTACTTC. It codes for CASSFGGSNIQYF. The J gene is TRBJ2-4, the V gene TRBV28; possibly TRBD2 for D (6 bases). Germline V gene lookup returns CDR1 MDHEN and CDR2 SYDVKM. This CDR3 spans 13 amino acids. The V end was cut by 3 bases, the J end by 7 bases, with 10 bases between.

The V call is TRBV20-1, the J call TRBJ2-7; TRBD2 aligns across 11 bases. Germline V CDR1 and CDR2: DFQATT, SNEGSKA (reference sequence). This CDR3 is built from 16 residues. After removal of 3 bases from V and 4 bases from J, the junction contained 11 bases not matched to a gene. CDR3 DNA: TGCAGTGCTAGTGACGAAGGGACTAGCGGTTCGTACGAGCAGTACTTC. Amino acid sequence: CSASDEGTSGSYEQYF.

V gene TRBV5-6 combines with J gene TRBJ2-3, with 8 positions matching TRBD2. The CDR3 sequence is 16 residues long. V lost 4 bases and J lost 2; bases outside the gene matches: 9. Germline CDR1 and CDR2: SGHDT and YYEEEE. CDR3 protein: CASSPGGLVSTDTQYF. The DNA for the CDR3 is TGTGCCAGCAGCCCGGGAGGGCTGGTGTCCACAGATACGCAGTATTTT.